Below are 14 T cell receptor beta chains sequenced from a single sample in a study of T cells in Graves' hyperthyroidism and ophthalmopathy. From RNA transcripts, TCR beta CDR3 regions were amplified. First-round RT-PCR of the TCR CDR3 relied on the HTBI primer set. In TCRdb, the multiplex PCR reads were re-called with MiXCR into one record per CDR3 protein. The sample holds 94,000 or so distinct CDR3 sequences, about 51% seen once. Specimen: blood. These receptors were taken from a middle-aged woman with Graves' hyperthyroidism.

This clonotype was observed a handful of times. A junction boundary mismatches the germline segment, possibly from a read error. The genes are TRBV10-3 and TRBJ2-7; 7 positions agree with TRBD2. The CDR3 consists of 10 residues. Germline lookup yields CDR1 ENHRY and CDR2 SYGVKD. CDR3 amino acids: CAIGPFGGDF. The CDR3 nucleotides are TGTGCCATCGGGCCTTTTGGGGGGGACTTC.

This clonotype was counted ten times or more. This chain connects TRBV12-3 or TRBV12-4 to TRBJ2-7, with no clear D. CDR3 length equals 14 residues. Deletions cut 3 bases from V and 2 bases from J, with 11 bases between. This chain's CDR3 is CASSLQLFPYEQYF. In nucleotides, the CDR3 is TGTGCCAGCAGTTTGCAGCTATTCCCCTACGAGCAGTACTTC.

There are many counts of this clonotype. The chain is built from TRBV10-3 and TRBJ1-5, with 7 bases aligning to TRBD1. V was pared by 4 bases and J by 1 base, with 4 bases of the junction left unmatched. The CDR3 is 15 amino acids. Germline CDR1 reads ENHRY; CDR2 reads SYGVKD. This CDR3 is CAISVTGMSNQPQHF. For the CDR3, the DNA is TGTGCCATCAGTGTGACAGGGATGAGCAATCAGCCCCAGCATTTT.

In the case of this clonotype: Since a much larger clone is just one base distant, this may be a read error. The chain has TRBV20-1 and TRBJ1-4; D unclear. This CDR3 comprises 14 residues. CDR1 and CDR2 (germline): DFQATT, SNEGSKA (reference sequence). V shed 5 bases and J shed 7 bases, with 17 bases lying between them. CDR3: CSAPDLVGGEKLFF. The CDR3, as DNA: TGCAGTGCTCCGGACCTTGTAGGTGGTGAAAAACTGTTTTTT.

This chain joins TRBV28 and TRBJ2-3; D is uncertain. The CDR3 runs 13 residues. The germline gives CDR1 MDHEN, CDR2 SYDVKM. V was cut by 8 bases and J by 3 bases, with 12 bases left in between. The CDR3 region has the DNA TGTGCCAGCGGTCGTGCAGGTACAGATACGCAGTATTTT. The encoded protein is CASGRAGTDTQYF.

There are many counts of this clonotype. The chain is built from TRBV20-1 and TRBJ1-1, with 12 bases identical to TRBD1. Losses at the gene ends were 1 base for V and 4 bases for J; bases not matched to a gene: 4. The CDR3 has 15 residues. Per the germline V gene, CDR1 is DFQATT and CDR2 is SNEGSKA (reference sequence). CDR3 in DNA: TGCAGTGCTAGAGGGGACAGGGGGCCTAGCACTGAAGCTTTCTTT. Translated: CSARGDRGPSTEAFF.

The table lists this clonotype with many counts. The genes are TRBV7-2 and TRBJ1-2; D remains ambiguous. The V and J ends lost 0 bases and 4 bases respectively, with 9 bases between them. Germline V gene data show CDR1 as SGHTA and CDR2 as FQGNSA. CDR3 length: 14 amino acids. CDR3 residues: CASSLAAASYGYTF. The CDR3 nucleotides read TGTGCCAGCAGCTTAGCGGCAGCTAGCTATGGCTACACCTTC. Full variable domain (outside the CDR3, taken from reference TRBV7-2 and TRBJ1-2): GAGVSQSPSNKVTEKGKDVELRCDPISGHTALYWYRQSLGQGLEFLIYFQGNSAPDKSGLPSDRFSAERTGGSVSTLTIQRTQQEDSAVYLCASSLAAASYGYTFGSGTRLTVV.

Details on this clonotype: The conserved final phenylalanine or tryptophan is absent from the CDR3, which likely points to a read error. The limits of the CDR3 on the DNA are not certain, so only TCRdb's listed CDR3 is given. The chain carries TRBV7-2 and TRBJ1-6. Germline V gene data show CDR1 as SGHTA and CDR2 as FQGNSA. The CDR3 is made up of 10 amino acids, end residues included. The CDR3 loop is CASSQGTSLT.

The chain combines TRBV7-3 with TRBJ1-5, with TRBD1 as a possible D gene (6 bases). With 6 bases removed from V and 9 bases from J, the gap between germline ends came to 15 bases. CDR1 is SGHTA and CDR2 is FQGTGA in the germline V gene. The CDR3 consists of 13 residues. This CDR3 reads CASSSDSAGPQHF. The CDR3, as DNA: TGTGCCAGCAGTTCGGACAGCGCGGGGCCCCAGCATTTT.

The CDR3 protein is CSVGGGIDYGYTF. The CDR3 coding sequence is TGCAGCGTTGGAGGGGGGATCGACTATGGCTACACCTTC. The genes are TRBV29-1 and TRBJ1-2; TRBD1 is a possible D gene (6 bases). Trimming stripped 4 bases from V and 3 bases from J, with 12 bases between. The CDR3 spans 13 residues. CDR1 is SQVTM, CDR2 ANQGSEA, per germline. The full variable domain, with the rest looked up from reference TRBV29-1 and TRBJ1-2, is SAVISQKPSRDICQRGTSLTIQCQVDSQVTMMFWYRQQPGQSLTLIATANQGSEATYESGFVIDKFPISRPNLTFSTLTVSNMSPEDSSIYLCSVGGGIDYGYTFGSGTRLTVV.

Many counts were recorded for this clonotype. The CDR3 loop reads CASRIGTFDGYTF. The CDR3 DNA reads TGTGCCAGCAGAATCGGGACATTCGATGGCTACACCTTC. This chain connects TRBV6-5 to TRBJ1-2, with a tentative D call TRBD1 (6 bases). The CDR3 runs to 13 residues. Per germline, CDR1 MNHEY and CDR2 SVGAGI. Trimming removed 6 bases at V and 6 bases at J, with 14 bases between.

The chain joins TRBV2 to TRBJ1-4; weak D call: TRBD1 (5 bases). V was pared by 3 bases and J by 0 bases, with 14 bases between. The CDR3 runs 17 residues. Looked up from germline, CDR1 is SNHLY and CDR2 is FYNNEI. The DNA of the CDR3 is TGTGCCAGCAGTGATATAGGGGCCGTGGCAACTAATGAAAAACTGTTTTTT. Residues: CASSDIGAVATNEKLFF.

This chain connects TRBV20-1 to TRBJ2-2; TRBD2 aligns across 7 bases. The germline V gene encodes CDR1 DFQATT and CDR2 SNEGSKA (reference sequence). V lost 3 bases to trimming and J lost 1 base; unmatched junction nucleotides: 2. The CDR3 consists of 14 residues. Here the CDR3 DNA reads TGCAGTGCTAGCGCTAGCGGGAACACCGGGGAGCTGTTTTTT. Encoded protein: CSASASGNTGELFF.

In its sample, this clonotype was seen many times. This rearrangement joins TRBV2 to TRBJ2-5; D remains unclear. Germline CDR1 reads SNHLY; CDR2 reads FYNNEI. Deletions cut 6 bases from V and 4 bases from J, with 9 bases between. The CDR3 loop spans 12 amino acids. For the CDR3, the DNA is TGTGCCAGCAGAGCCCTAGGAGAGACCCAGTACTTC. Encoded protein: CASRALGETQYF.